What follows is one T cell receptor (beta chain) and its context. Sequencing used immunoSEQ multiplex PCR; TCRdb keeps in-frame clones, though not all of them. This table holds 75,000 to 90,000 clones, roughly 89% found once. The sample comes from a study of identifying expanded T cells in peripheral blood. CDR1 is SEHNR and CDR2 is FQNEAQ in the germline V gene (reference sequence). Trimming cost V 3 bases and J 3 bases, with 8 bases left between them. The CDR3 has 14 residues. This sequence joins TRBV7-9 and TRBJ1-4, with D perhaps matching TRBD1 (5 bases). The sequence was obtained from a person between 18 and 75 years old in good health. The sample comprised blood. As DNA, the CDR3 is TGTGCCAGCAGCTTTGACAGCTCTAATGAAAAACTGTTTTTT. This gives the protein CASSFDSSNEKLFF.